These T cell receptor beta chains were read from a single sample in a study of beta chain features in type 1 diabetes. TCRdb's table, derived via immunoSEQ multiplex PCR, lists solely in-frame clones and lacks some. The sample lists about 350,000 clones, roughly a fifth occurring once. The source material was naive CD4+ T cells from blood. The origin of the receptors is a woman under 30 in good health. CDR3s include the opening cysteine and the closing phenylalanine or tryptophan. The D gene is left open where the match is weak. The size field is filled for only some rows; it gives once, few, many or a size class.

V gene: TRBV14; J gene: TRBJ1-1; clone size: few; D gene: .; CDR3 protein: CASSQIGRTTEAFF; CDR3 DNA: TGTGCCAGCAGCCAAATAGGGAGGACCACTGAAGCTTTCTTT
V gene: TRBV19; J gene: TRBJ2-7; clone size: few; D gene: .; CDR3 protein: CASNPGSPRPTDEQYF; CDR3 DNA: TGTGCCAGTAACCCGGGGTCCCCCAGGCCAACCGACGAGCAGTACTTC
V gene: TRBV18; J gene: TRBJ2-5; clone size: few; D gene: TRBD2; CDR3 protein: CASSPPGTSQETQYF; CDR3 DNA: TGTGCCAGCTCACCACCGGGGACTAGCCAAGAGACCCAGTACTTC
V gene: TRBV11-2; J gene: TRBJ2-7; clone size: few; D gene: .; CDR3 protein: CASSSAGSRYF; CDR3 DNA: TGTGCCAGCAGCTCCGCGGGGTCCCGGTACTTC
V gene: TRBV30; J gene: TRBJ1-5; clone size: .; D gene: .; CDR3 protein: CAWSIGDQPQHF; CDR3 DNA: TGTGCCTGGAGTATAGGGGATCAGCCCCAGCATTTT
V gene: TRBV4-2; J gene: TRBJ2-7; clone size: .; D gene: TRBD1; CDR3 protein: CASSQDRQGANYEQYF; CDR3 DNA: TGTGCCAGCAGCCAAGATAGGCAGGGGGCTAACTACGAGCAGTACTTC
V gene: TRBV18; J gene: TRBJ2-2; clone size: few; D gene: .; CDR3 protein: CASSPQTDLLGELFF; CDR3 DNA: TGTGCCAGCTCACCACAAACAGATTTGCTCGGGGAGCTGTTTTTT
V gene: TRBV7-9; J gene: TRBJ2-7; clone size: .; D gene: .; CDR3 protein: CASSPGRSASDEQYF; CDR3 DNA: TGTGCCAGCAGCCCCGGTCGCAGCGCCTCAGACGAGCAGTACTTC
V gene: TRBV5-1; J gene: TRBJ2-1; clone size: few; D gene: TRBD2; CDR3 protein: CASSLPSGRYNEQFF; CDR3 DNA: TGCGCCAGCAGCTTGCCTAGCGGGAGGTACAATGAGCAGTTCTTC
V gene: TRBV9; J gene: TRBJ2-7; clone size: .; D gene: .; CDR3 protein: CASSPIQGREQYF; CDR3 DNA: TGTGCCAGCAGCCCAATACAGGGTCGCGAGCAGTACTTC
V gene: TRBV11-3; J gene: TRBJ2-1; clone size: few; D gene: .; CDR3 protein: CASRWSSYNEQFF; CDR3 DNA: TGTGCCAGCCGATGGAGCTCCTACAATGAGCAGTTCTTC
V gene: TRBV5-1; J gene: TRBJ1-6; clone size: few; D gene: .; CDR3 protein: CASSLGRAENSPLHF; CDR3 DNA: TGCGCCAGCAGCTTGGGCAGGGCCGAAAATTCACCCCTCCACTTT
V gene: TRBV5-1; J gene: TRBJ2-6; clone size: .; D gene: TRBD1; CDR3 protein: CASSFGQGGGPGANVLTF; CDR3 DNA: TGCGCCAGCAGCTTCGGACAGGGCGGTGGCCCTGGGGCCAACGTCCTGACTTTC
V gene: TRBV6-5; J gene: TRBJ2-7; clone size: few; D gene: .; CDR3 protein: CATFGVGSSYEQYF; CDR3 DNA: TGTGCCACCTTTGGGGTAGGGAGCTCCTACGAGCAGTACTTC
V gene: TRBV5-1; J gene: TRBJ2-1; clone size: once; D gene: TRBD2; CDR3 protein: CASSRLAGGGEQFF; CDR3 DNA: TGCGCCAGCAGCCGACTAGCGGGAGGTGGCGAGCAGTTCTTC
V gene: TRBV5-1; J gene: TRBJ1-2; clone size: few; D gene: .; CDR3 protein: CASSLTEGAGVGYTF; CDR3 DNA: TGCGCCAGCAGCTTGACCGAAGGGGCAGGAGTAGGCTACACCTTC
V gene: TRBV7-9; J gene: TRBJ2-1; clone size: few; D gene: .; CDR3 protein: CASSRRTHYNEQFF; CDR3 DNA: TGTGCCAGCAGCCGACGGACTCACTACAATGAGCAGTTCTTC
V gene: TRBV9; J gene: TRBJ1-1; clone size: .; D gene: TRBD1; CDR3 protein: CASSELQGTGEAFF; CDR3 DNA: TGTGCCAGCAGCGAACTACAGGGGACGGGAGAAGCTTTCTTT
V gene: TRBV20-1; J gene: TRBJ1-2; clone size: .; D gene: .; CDR3 protein: CSAPSRGGYTF; CDR3 DNA: TGCAGTGCCCCTTCCAGGGGTGGCTACACCTTC
V gene: TRBV2; J gene: TRBJ2-1; clone size: few; D gene: TRBD1; CDR3 protein: CASSELRTGKNEQFF; CDR3 DNA: TGTGCCAGCAGTGAACTTCGGACAGGGAAAAATGAGCAGTTCTTC
V gene: TRBV7-9; J gene: TRBJ1-1; clone size: few; D gene: .; CDR3 protein: CASSLTPTSNTEAFF; CDR3 DNA: TGTGCCAGCAGTTTAACCCCTACTTCAAACACTGAAGCTTTCTTT